The 25 T cell receptor beta chains given below trace back to one sample, sequenced in a study of blood T cell repertoires in COVID-19. Repertoires were generated with immunoSEQ multiplex PCR, while TCRdb's copy carries only in-frame clones and drops some. The sample has about 120,000 clones; around four fifths are singletons. The specimen was peripheral blood. These receptors all come from a human donor in a cohort sampled during active COVID-19.

V usage is TRBV2 and J usage is TRBJ2-5; D remains ambiguous. Looked up from germline, CDR1 is SNHLY and CDR2 is FYNNEI. Trimming stripped 2 bases from V and 1 base from J, with 11 bases between. The CDR3 covers 15 residues. The CDR3 nucleotides are TGTGCCAGCAGTGAAACCGCTTCGGGCCAAGAGACCCAGTACTTC. Its translation: CASSETASGQETQYF.

V usage is TRBV28 and J usage is TRBJ2-7, with 9 nucleotides matching TRBD1. V gave up 6 bases and J gave up 4 bases; unmatched junction bases: 19. The CDR3 spans 18 residues. Per the germline V gene, CDR1 is MDHEN and CDR2 is SYDVKM. CDR3 amino acids: CASSLIFGDRVGEYEQYF. CDR3 DNA: TGTGCCAGCAGCCTTATTTTTGGGGACAGGGTTGGGGAGTACGAGCAGTACTTC.

The chain links TRBV28 to TRBJ1-6, with TRBD1 matching over 8 bases. The CDR3 covers 15 residues. Germline loops: CDR1 MDHEN, CDR2 SYDVKM. The V segment lost 6 bases and the J segment 9 bases; nucleotides outside the gene matches: 10. In DNA form, the CDR3 reads TGTGCCAGCAGGTCTTATTCAGGGGGCGGTTCACCCCTCCACTTT. Translation gives CASRSYSGGGSPLHF.

The chain is built from TRBV7-2 and TRBJ2-5, with a weak D call TRBD1 (5 bases). CDR3 size: 15 residues. Per the germline V gene, CDR1 is SGHTA and CDR2 is FQGNSA. The germline V and J ends were trimmed by 1 base and 5 bases, with 14 bases remaining between them. The DNA of the CDR3 is TGTGCCAGCAGCTTAGATATGGGGCTATGGGAGACCCAGTACTTC. Its translation: CASSLDMGLWETQYF.

The V call is TRBV5-1, the J call TRBJ2-3; 8 nucleotides agree with TRBD1. The junction had 7 bases not matched to a gene; V was cut back by 3 bases and J by 1 base. This CDR3 is 16 amino acids long. Germline CDR1 and CDR2: SGHRS and YFSETQ. For the CDR3, the DNA is TGCGCCAGCAGCTCGCCGGACAGGGTAGGCACAGATACGCAGTATTTT. Translation gives CASSSPDRVGTDTQYF.

The chain has TRBV6-4 and TRBJ2-1, with 10 bases fitting TRBD2. The CDR3 has 14 amino acids. Germline V CDR1 and CDR2: MRHNA, SNTAGT. V dropped 4 bases and J dropped 9; count of bases not matched to a gene: 6. The CDR3 DNA is TGTGCCAGCAGTGTTCAACTAGCGGGGCCTGAGCAGTTCTTC. Translation gives CASSVQLAGPEQFF.

This clone was recorded a few times. The CDR3 loop reads CASSSTLDYNSPLHF. CDR3 in DNA: TGTGCCAGCAGCTCAACTTTAGACTATAATTCACCCCTCCACTTT. This chain joins TRBV11-2 and TRBJ1-6; D is undetermined. The CDR3 sequence is 15 residues long. Between the trimmed V and J ends, which lost 4 bases and 3 bases, there was a span of 10 bases. Germline V gene sequence: CDR1 SGHAT, CDR2 FQNNGV.

The chain carries TRBV11-3 and TRBJ2-5, with a tentative D call TRBD2 (5 bases). The germline V and J ends were trimmed by 1 base and 4 bases, with 10 bases remaining between them. In germline, CDR1 is SGHNT, CDR2 YENEEA. CDR3 length equals 14 residues. In DNA form, the CDR3 reads TGTGCCAGCAGCTTAGGAGGTCGGGGAGAGACCCAGTACTTC. The encoded protein is CASSLGGRGETQYF.

V is TRBV9 and J is TRBJ2-2; TRBD1 aligns across 7 bases. CDR1 and CDR2 from the germline V gene are SGDLS and YYNGEE. The ends lost 4 bases at V and 6 bases at J; junction bases unmatched: 6. The CDR3 is made up of 14 amino acids. The CDR3 here is CASSPVTGAGELFF. CDR3 nucleotides: TGTGCCAGCAGCCCTGTTACAGGGGCCGGGGAGCTGTTTTTT.

This chain joins TRBV29-1 and TRBJ2-7, with 7 bases that match TRBD1. Germline CDR1 is SQVTM and CDR2 is ANQGSEA. This CDR3 contains 13 residues. The V and J ends lost 7 bases and 7 bases, in that order; junction bases with no gene match: 13. CDR3 protein: CSATQGVAREQYF. CDR3 DNA sequence: TGCAGCGCTACTCAGGGGGTAGCTCGAGAGCAGTACTTC.

The chain employs TRBV27 and TRBJ1-4, with a possible D match to TRBD1 (6 bases). Trimming took off 5 bases at V and 6 bases at J, with 13 bases between the two ends. The CDR3 consists of 14 residues. Germline assignment: CDR1 MNHEY and CDR2 SMNVEV (reference sequence). The CDR3 nucleotides read TGTGCCAGCAGTCCCAGGGGAGACCATGAAAAACTGTTTTTT. Translation: CASSPRGDHEKLFF.

There are a few counts of this clone. This sequence joins TRBV6-5 and TRBJ2-1, with TRBD2 matching over 8 bases. The CDR3 spans 15 residues. Unmatched junction bases numbered 9, after V lost 6 bases and J lost 5 bases. From germline, CDR1 is MNHEY and CDR2 SVGAGI. CDR3: CASSTRGGGNNEQFF. The CDR3 DNA follows: TGTGCCAGCAGCACTCGGGGGGGAGGAAACAATGAGCAGTTCTTC.

This clone was seen more than once but under ten times. The chain carries TRBV9 and TRBJ1-1; no clear D gene. Germline lookup yields CDR1 SGDLS and CDR2 YYNGEE. The CDR3 totals 14 residues. The germline V and J ends were trimmed by 0 bases and 1 base, with 7 bases remaining between them. The CDR3 is CASSVEWANTEAFF. CDR3 nucleotide sequence: TGTGCCAGCAGCGTAGAATGGGCGAACACTGAAGCTTTCTTT.

The table lists this clone with a few counts. The rearrangement joins TRBV27 to TRBJ1-6, with 7 bases lining up with TRBD1. With 4 bases clipped from V and 7 bases from J, the junction kept 7 bases outside the gene matches. The CDR3 length is 15 residues. Germline-derived CDR1 and CDR2 are MNHEY and SMNVEV (reference sequence). CDR3 DNA: TGTGCCAGCAGTTCTTTGACAGGGTTCAATTCACCCCTCCACTTT. Protein sequence: CASSSLTGFNSPLHF.

In its sample, this clone was seen a few times. The genes are TRBV5-6 and TRBJ2-5, with D perhaps TRBD1 (6 bases). There are 16 residues in the CDR3. Trimming removed 2 bases at V and 2 bases at J, with 16 bases between. Germline assignment: CDR1 SGHDT and CDR2 YYEEEE. CDR3 residues: CASSFLAQGSQETQYF. For the CDR3, the DNA is TGTGCCAGCAGCTTTTTGGCTCAGGGGTCTCAAGAGACCCAGTACTTC.

This chain joins TRBV28 and TRBJ1-2, with D possibly matching TRBD1 (6 bases). Deletions cut 4 bases from V and 8 bases from J, with 17 bases between. This CDR3 region has 14 residues. CDR1 and CDR2 (germline): MDHEN, SYDVKM. The CDR3 DNA follows: TGTGCCAGCAGTTCACCGACAGGCCTCTGGGGCTACACCTTC. Protein sequence: CASSSPTGLWGYTF.

The sample holds a few counts of this clone. The V and J genes are TRBV3-1 (or the pseudogene TRBV3-2) and TRBJ2-7; TRBD1 aligns across 9 bases. The germline gives CDR1 LGHDT, CDR2 YNNKEL (reference sequence). After removal of 0 bases from V and 7 bases from J, the junction contained 7 bases not matched to a gene. This CDR3 has 15 residues. CDR3 sequence (DNA): TGTGCCAGCAGCCAAGACCTACGACAGGGGGGTGAGCAGTACTTC. This codes for CASSQDLRQGGEQYF.

The CDR3 is CASSEGADREKLFF. DNA for the CDR3: TGTGCCAGCAGTGAAGGGGCAGACAGGGAAAAACTGTTTTTT. The V call is TRBV6-1, the J call TRBJ1-4, with a tentative D call TRBD1 (6 bases). Trimming shortened V by 1 base and J by 8 bases, and 11 bases separated the two germline ends. Germline loops: CDR1 MNHNS, CDR2 SASEGT. The CDR3 runs to 14 residues.

This rearrangement joins TRBV28 to TRBJ1-1; no reliable D call. Germline V lookup: CDR1 MDHEN, CDR2 SYDVKM. The V and J ends lost 6 bases and 8 bases respectively, with 16 bases between them. CDR3 length equals 13 residues. CDR3 nucleotides: TGTGCCAGCAGACCTCCCCTTCGGTCAGAAGCTTTCTTT. Translation: CASRPPLRSEAFF.

V is TRBV28 and J is TRBJ2-1; TRBD2 matches 10 bases. This CDR3 has 15 amino acids. The germline V gene encodes CDR1 MDHEN and CDR2 SYDVKM. The trim removed 5 bases at V and 4 bases at J, leaving 5 bases unmatched. For the CDR3, the DNA is TGTGCCAGCAGTCGAGCGGGGGGGCCATACAATGAGCAGTTCTTC. It encodes CASSRAGGPYNEQFF.

This clone was seen just once. DNA of the CDR3: TGTGCCAGCAGCTTCGAGGGGGCTAAGTACGAGCAGTACTTC. Its protein is CASSFEGAKYEQYF. V usage is TRBV5-6 and J usage is TRBJ2-7, with 7 bases fitting TRBD1. The V segment lost 2 bases and the J segment 4 bases; nucleotides outside the gene matches: 6. Germline CDR1 is SGHDT and CDR2 is YYEEEE. CDR3 length: 14 amino acids.

The chain carries TRBV24-1 and TRBJ1-1; 10 bases are shared with TRBD1. This CDR3 region has 15 residues. Germline V gene lookup returns CDR1 KGHDR and CDR2 SFDVKD. J was trimmed by 3 bases and V by 4 bases; bases with no gene match: 4. In DNA form, the CDR3 reads TGTGCCACCAGTGAAGGGACAGGGGAGGACACTGAAGCTTTCTTT. Protein: CATSEGTGEDTEAFF.

The chain uses TRBV6-5 and TRBJ2-7, with 8 bases that match TRBD1. Trimming at V came to 8 bases and at J to 0 bases, leaving 0 bases not matched to a gene. The CDR3 sequence is 12 residues long. Germline V gene data show CDR1 as MNHEY and CDR2 as SVGAGI. In nucleotides, the CDR3 is TGTGCCAGCCAGGGGGCCTCCTACGAGCAGTACTTC. Translated, it gives CASQGASYEQYF.

The chain links TRBV29-1 to TRBJ2-7; D perhaps matches TRBD1 (6 bases). V lost 6 bases and J lost 0, with 15 bases in between. The germline gives CDR1 SQVTM, CDR2 ANQGSEA. The CDR3 is 14 amino acids. CDR3 bases: TGCAGCGTCCCTTCAGGGACACACTCCTACGAGCAGTACTTC. It is translated as CSVPSGTHSYEQYF.

The chain uses TRBV5-1 and TRBJ2-2, with TRBD2 matching 8 bases. V lost 5 bases to trimming and J lost 1 base; unmatched junction nucleotides: 4. From germline, CDR1 is SGHRS and CDR2 YFSETQ. The CDR3 totals 15 residues. CDR3 sequence (DNA): TGCGCCAGCAGACCGGGGGGGCTGAACACCGGGGAGCTGTTTTTT. As protein: CASRPGGLNTGELFF.